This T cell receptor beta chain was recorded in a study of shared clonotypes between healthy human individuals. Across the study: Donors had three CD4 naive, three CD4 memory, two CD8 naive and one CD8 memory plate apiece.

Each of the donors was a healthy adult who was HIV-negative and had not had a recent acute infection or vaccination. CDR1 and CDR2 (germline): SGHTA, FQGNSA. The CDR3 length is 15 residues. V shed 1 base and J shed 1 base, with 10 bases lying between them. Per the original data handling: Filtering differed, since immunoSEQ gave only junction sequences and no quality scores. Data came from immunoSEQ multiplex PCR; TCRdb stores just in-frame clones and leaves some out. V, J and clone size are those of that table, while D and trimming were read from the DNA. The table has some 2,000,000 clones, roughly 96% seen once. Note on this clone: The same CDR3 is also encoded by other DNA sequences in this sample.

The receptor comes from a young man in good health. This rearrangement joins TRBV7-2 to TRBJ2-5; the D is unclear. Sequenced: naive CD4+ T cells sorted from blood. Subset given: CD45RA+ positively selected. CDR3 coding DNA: TGTGCCAGCAGCTTAGTAGCCGGCCTCCAAGAGACCCAGTACTTC. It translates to CASSLVAGLQETQYF.